The 21 T cell receptor beta chains listed next were all sequenced from one sample in a study of naive and memory T cell subsets. These receptors' targets are unknown. Two oligonucleotides, mixed equimolar, formed the beta constant-region primer covering TRBC1 and TRBC2. The ligated cDNA underwent four PCR rounds using SP2 and nested alpha and beta constant-region primers. TCRdb redid the calling of the UMI-ligation and nested PCR reads with MiXCR, one entry per CDR3 protein. The sample has around 83,000 distinct CDR3 sequences, 11% seen once. Findings of the study overall: A few larger clonotypes appeared in naive repertoires, especially CD8, possibly memory cells re-expressing CD45RA.

The sample taken for sequencing was naive CD4+ T cells from blood. The receptor set was obtained from a human donor in good health.

Comment on this clonotype: With a much larger clone just one base away, this may be a read error. V is TRBV20-1 and J is TRBJ2-7, with a tentative D call TRBD2 (5 bases). In germline, CDR1 is DFQATT, CDR2 SNEGSKA (reference sequence). The CDR3 covers 13 residues. V lost 3 bases and J lost 4, with 13 bases in between. The CDR3 is CSASPGYNYEQYF. In DNA, the CDR3 is TGCAGTGCTAGTCCGGGATACAATTACGAGCAGTACTTC.

This clonotype was recorded a few times. The CDR3 ends on some other residue instead of the conserved phenylalanine or tryptophan, so this is likely a read error. No DNA is shown, since the ends of the CDR3 on it are uncertain; the CDR3 is the one TCRdb lists. Here the CDR3 reads CASRQPNPGPVHL. The gene calls are TRBV28 and TRBJ1-2; the table names TRBD1, a call not compared with the DNA. The CDR3 is 13 residues long, ends included. Germline CDR1 and CDR2: MDHEN and SYDVKM.

This sequence joins TRBV20-1 and TRBJ1-5; TRBD1 might be the D (6 bases). The CDR3 is made up of 17 amino acids. V gave up 5 bases and J gave up 0 bases, with 20 bases separating them. Germline loops: CDR1 DFQATT, CDR2 SNEGSKA (reference sequence). CDR3 nucleotides: TGCAGTGCTCCTGGGGACAACTTACCATATAGCAATCAGCCCCAGCATTTT. Protein: CSAPGDNLPYSNQPQHF.

This clonotype was seen a handful of times. The gene calls are TRBV20-1 and TRBJ2-1, with 9 bases lining up with TRBD2. V gave up 0 bases and J gave up 9 bases; unmatched junction bases: 9. In germline, CDR1 is DFQATT, CDR2 SNEGSKA (reference sequence). The length of the CDR3 is 15 residues. The CDR3 is CSAREFRTSVSEQFF. Here the CDR3 DNA reads TGCAGTGCTAGAGAGTTTCGGACTAGCGTCAGTGAGCAGTTCTTC.

The J gene is TRBJ1-6, the V gene TRBV15; weak D call: TRBD1 (5 bases). Germline CDR1 reads LNHNV; CDR2 reads YYDKDF (reference sequence). The ends were cut back, 0 bases at V and 9 bases at J, with 9 bases in the middle. The CDR3 covers 14 residues. The CDR3 DNA is TGTGCCACCAGCAGAGATACCGGGGGTTCACCCCTCCACTTT. This translates into CATSRDTGGSPLHF.

This clonotype appeared a few times. The rearrangement links TRBV12-3 or TRBV12-4 to TRBJ2-1; tentatively, D is TRBD2 (6 bases). The CDR3 spans 18 residues. V shed 5 bases and J shed 2 bases, with 22 bases lying between them. This CDR3 reads CASSPDPPFAGPYNEQFF. The CDR3 nucleotides read TGTGCCAGCAGTCCCGACCCTCCCTTTGCGGGACCCTACAATGAGCAGTTCTTC.

This clonotype was observed many times. J is TRBJ2-5 and V is TRBV7-2; D gene ambiguous. CDR3 length equals 12 residues. The V gene's germline CDR1 is SGHTA and CDR2 FQGNSA. V shed 3 bases and J shed 5 bases, with 7 bases lying between them. The DNA of the CDR3 is TGTGCCAGCAGCTTGCCCCCGGAGACCCAGTACTTC. It translates to CASSLPPETQYF.

This clonotype was recorded a few times. The chain couples TRBV4-2 to TRBJ2-1; D is undetermined. CDR3 length equals 13 residues. Germline CDR1 reads LGHNA; CDR2 reads YNFKEQ. Trimming removed 0 bases from V and 10 bases from J, with 10 bases in between. CDR3 sequence (DNA): TGTGCCAGCAGCCAAGATATTGGGCAGGAGCAGTTCTTC. Translated, it gives CASSQDIGQEQFF.

The chain recombines TRBV5-1 with TRBJ2-7; 9 nucleotides align to TRBD2. This CDR3 is 17 amino acids long. V was pared by 4 bases and J by 1 base, with 12 bases of the junction left unmatched. The germline V gene encodes CDR1 SGHRS and CDR2 YFSETQ. Here the CDR3 DNA reads TGCGCCAGCAGCGAAACTACCGGGACTAGCTTATCCTACGAGCAGTACTTC. As protein: CASSETTGTSLSYEQYF. The full variable domain, in which reference TRBV5-1 and TRBJ2-7 provide the parts outside the CDR3, is KAGVTQTPRYLIKTRGQQVTLSCSPISGHRSVSWYQQTPGQGLQFLFEYFSETQRNKGNFPGRFSGRQFSNSRSEMNVSTLELGDSALYLCASSETTGTSLSYEQYFGPGTRLTVT.

This clonotype was detected many times. This chain joins TRBV7-9 and TRBJ2-3; D possibly corresponds to TRBD2 (6 bases). The germline gives CDR1 SEHNR, CDR2 FQNEAQ (reference sequence). CDR3 length: 15 amino acids. V dropped 6 bases and J dropped 0 bases, with 13 bases sitting between them. The CDR3 loop is CASSRGTLSTDTQYF. The CDR3 DNA sequence: TGTGCCAGCAGTCGCGGGACGCTTAGCACAGATACGCAGTATTTT.

This clonotype has only a few counts. This sequence joins TRBV27 and TRBJ1-2; D gene uncertain. CDR1 and CDR2 from the germline V gene are MNHEY and SMNVEV (reference sequence). Trimming removed 2 bases from V and 5 bases from J, with 18 bases in between. The CDR3 has 16 amino acids. DNA of the CDR3: TGTGCCAGCAGTTTAATTGGGAGCCCTGCCACTTATGGCTACACCTTC. It encodes CASSLIGSPATYGYTF.

This clonotype showed up many times. CDR3: CASSLSRGHYNEQFF. The CDR3 DNA sequence: TGTGCCAGCAGCTTATCCCGGGGACACTACAATGAGCAGTTCTTC. V gene TRBV7-2 combines with J gene TRBJ2-1; the D gene is possibly TRBD1 (6 bases). The germline CDR1 and CDR2 sequences are SGHTA and FQGNSA. The CDR3 has 15 residues. Deletions cut 2 bases from V and 3 bases from J, with 11 bases between.

This clonotype was seen only a few times. The CDR3 nucleotides read TGTGCCAGCAGTGAGACGCGTCAGGGGTCCTACGAGCAGTACTTC. This translates into CASSETRQGSYEQYF. This rearrangement joins TRBV6-1 to TRBJ2-7; D may be TRBD1 (6 bases). Germline V lookup: CDR1 MNHNS, CDR2 SASEGT. The CDR3 is 15 amino acids. V was shortened by 3 bases and J by 1 base, with 13 bases between the two germline ends.

The sample holds a few counts of this clonotype. The V call is TRBV12-3 or TRBV12-4, the J call TRBJ2-7; D may be TRBD1 or TRBD2 (5 bases each). There are 14 residues in the CDR3. Deletions cut 2 bases from V and 3 bases from J, with 11 bases between. The CDR3 DNA is TGTGCCAGCAGTTTATTTCAGGGACGCTACGAGCAGTACTTC. Translation: CASSLFQGRYEQYF.

This clonotype was detected a few times. The chain couples TRBV14 to TRBJ2-7; TRBD1 might be the D (6 bases). From germline, CDR1 is SGHDN and CDR2 FVKESK. The CDR3 totals 16 residues. Deletions cut 3 bases from V and 7 bases from J, with 22 bases between. CDR3 coding DNA: TGTGCCAGCAGCCAGCTAACCGGGACACCAGCCGAGGAGCAGTACTTC. This codes for CASSQLTGTPAEEQYF.

Comments on this clonotype: A read error may be the cause here, since a much bigger clone is one base away. The chain employs TRBV5-6 and TRBJ2-1, with D possibly matching TRBD2 (6 bases). CDR1 and CDR2 from the germline V gene are SGHDT and YYEEEE. This CDR3 is 12 amino acids long. This chain's CDR3 is CASSRRLVGQLF. In nucleotides, the CDR3 is TGTGCCAGCAGTCGCCGACTAGTAGGGCAGTTATTC.

This clonotype was counted many times. This rearrangement joins TRBV10-3 to TRBJ2-7; 8 nucleotides match TRBD2. CDR1 ENHRY and CDR2 SYGVKD come from the germline V gene. This CDR3 has 14 amino acids. V lost 5 bases, J lost 1 base, and 4 bases stayed unmatched. The CDR3 loop reads CAISPAGGSYEQYF. As DNA, the CDR3 is TGTGCCATCAGTCCCGCGGGGGGTTCCTACGAGCAGTACTTC.

This clonotype was counted at least ten times. V usage is TRBV12-3 or TRBV12-4 and J usage is TRBJ2-7; unclear D gene. Trimming removed 6 bases at V and 1 base at J, with 7 bases between. The CDR3 consists of 12 residues. The CDR3 coding sequence is TGTGCCAGCAGACCAGAGTCCTACGAGCAGTACTTC. It is translated as CASRPESYEQYF.

The gene calls are TRBV18 and TRBJ1-1; tentative D call: TRBD1 (6 bases). The CDR3 loop spans 14 amino acids. V shed 1 base and J shed 7 bases, with 13 bases lying between them. CDR1 and CDR2 from the germline V gene are KGHSH and LQKENI. For the CDR3, the DNA is TGTGCCAGCTCACCACGGGGGCAGGGAATTGAAGCTTTCTTT. Amino acids: CASSPRGQGIEAFF.

This clonotype was detected only a few times. This rearrangement joins TRBV10-3 to TRBJ1-1; 7 positions agree with TRBD1. CDR1 ENHRY and CDR2 SYGVKD come from the germline V gene. J lost 6 bases, V lost 5 bases, and 6 bases had no gene match. The CDR3 runs to 13 residues. In DNA, the CDR3 is TGTGCCATCAGTCCGACAGGGCGGTCTGAAGCTTTCTTT. The encoded protein is CAISPTGRSEAFF.

The chain recombines TRBV6-6 with TRBJ2-7; 7 bases are a match to TRBD1. The germline V gene encodes CDR1 MNHNY and CDR2 SVGAGI (reference sequence). The CDR3 sequence is 11 residues long. The V gene end was trimmed by 2 bases and the J gene end by 13 bases; junction bases not matched to a gene: 5. The CDR3 here is CASSYRDSSYF. The CDR3 DNA is TGTGCCAGCAGTTACCGGGACAGCTCTTACTTC.